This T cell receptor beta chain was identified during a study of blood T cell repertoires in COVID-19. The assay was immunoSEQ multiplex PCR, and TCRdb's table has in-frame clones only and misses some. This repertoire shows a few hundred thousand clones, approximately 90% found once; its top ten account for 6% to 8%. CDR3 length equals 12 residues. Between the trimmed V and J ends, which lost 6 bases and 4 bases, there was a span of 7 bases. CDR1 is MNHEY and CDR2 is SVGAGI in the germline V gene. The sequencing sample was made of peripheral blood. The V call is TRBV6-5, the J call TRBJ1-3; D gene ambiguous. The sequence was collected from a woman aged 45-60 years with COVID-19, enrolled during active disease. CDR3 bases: TGTGCCAGCAGGTCGCAGGGAAACACCATATATTTT. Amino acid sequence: CASRSQGNTIYF.